Following are 26 T cell receptor beta chains from one sample sequenced in a study of spatial heterogeneity in lung cancer. TCRdb recomputed calls from the 5' RACE reads with MiXCR, one row per CDR3 protein. This table has around 25,000 distinct CDR3 sequences, roughly 5.4% appearing once. The time point was: blood at routine non-recurrence follow-up after resection. The source material was PBMCs, sampled at follow-up. Receptor source: a female donor with early-stage non-small cell lung cancer.

There are many counts of this clonotype. This chain connects TRBV6-6 to TRBJ2-3; no firm D call. CDR1 is MNHNY and CDR2 is SVGAGI in the germline V gene (reference sequence). Between the trimmed V and J ends, which lost 9 bases and 4 bases, there was a span of 14 bases. The length of the CDR3 is 13 residues. The CDR3 protein is CARGPLVADTQYF. CDR3 nucleotides: TGTGCCAGGGGCCCTTTAGTAGCAGATACGCAGTATTTT.

The chain uses TRBV19 and TRBJ2-1; TRBD1 matches 9 bases. The germline gives CDR1 LNHDA, CDR2 SQIVND (reference sequence). The CDR3 totals 17 residues. Trimming cost V 7 bases and J 1 base; bases outside gene matches: 11. This CDR3 is CASTTNQGTGSYNEQFF. The CDR3 nucleotides are TGTGCCAGTACCACAAACCAAGGGACAGGGTCCTACAATGAGCAGTTCTTC.

This clonotype has at least ten counts. The chain uses TRBV28 and TRBJ2-7, with 9 bases aligning to TRBD2. V lost 4 bases and J lost 5; bases outside the gene matches: 9. The CDR3 contains 15 residues. Germline assignment: CDR1 MDHEN and CDR2 SYDVKM. The CDR3, as DNA: TGTGCCAGCAGTTCCGCGGGACTAGCTCTTCACGAGCAGTACTTC. Protein sequence: CASSSAGLALHEQYF.

This clonotype was detected many times. For the CDR3, the DNA is TGTGCCAGCAGTTTAAGTCGACTCACGGATACGCAGTATTTT. Amino acids: CASSLSRLTDTQYF. J is TRBJ2-3 and V is TRBV12-3 or TRBV12-4; D remains ambiguous. V was shortened by 2 bases and J by 6 bases, with 12 bases between the two germline ends. This CDR3 is 14 amino acids long.

This clonotype was recorded a few times. This chain links TRBV18 with TRBJ1-5; 9 nucleotides line up with TRBD1. Germline CDR1 reads KGHSH; CDR2 reads LQKENI. The CDR3 has 16 amino acids. Trimming removed 4 bases from V and 6 bases from J; junction bases left unmatched: 10. As DNA, the CDR3 is TGTGCCAGCTCACTGCGTCCCGGGACAGGGCCTCAGCCCCAGCATTTT. The encoded protein is CASSLRPGTGPQPQHF.

The sample holds many counts of this clonotype. Written as DNA, the CDR3 is TGTGCCAGCAGCTTACAGGAGACCGGGGAGCTGTTTTTT. Residues: CASSLQETGELFF. The J gene is TRBJ2-2, the V gene TRBV7-7; no clear D gene. Germline V gene lookup returns CDR1 SSHAT and CDR2 FNYEAQ (reference sequence). The CDR3 covers 13 residues. V shed 2 bases and J shed 5 bases, with 6 bases lying between them.

Ten or more counts support this clonotype. The chain has TRBV19 and TRBJ2-5; D not resolved. Germline CDR1 is LNHDA and CDR2 is SQIVND (reference sequence). This CDR3 is 13 amino acids long. V was trimmed by 0 bases and J by 2 bases, leaving 4 bases between them. In DNA form, the CDR3 reads TGTGCCAGTAGTATAGATACTCAAGAGACCCAGTACTTC. Amino acids: CASSIDTQETQYF.

The rearrangement links TRBV6-2 or TRBV6-3 to TRBJ2-7; D possibly uses TRBD1 or TRBD2 (5 bases each). The germline CDR1 and CDR2 sequences are MNHEY and SVGEGT. The CDR3 consists of 15 residues. Trimming took 4 bases from V and 4 from J, leaving 17 bases between them. The CDR3 reads CASSLGRIEGYEQYF. In DNA, the CDR3 is TGTGCCAGCAGTTTGGGGCGAATAGAGGGGTACGAGCAGTACTTC.

A few counts support this clonotype. The chain joins TRBV7-2 to TRBJ1-3; tentative D call: TRBD1 (5 bases). Germline loops: CDR1 SGHTA, CDR2 FQGNSA. V lost 1 base and J 15 bases, leaving 16 bases between the germline ends. The CDR3 contains 13 residues. CDR3: CASSLEVGQPKYF. The CDR3 coding sequence is TGTGCCAGCAGCTTAGAGGTGGGGCAGCCGAAATATTTT.

This clonotype came up many times. This rearrangement joins TRBV6-5 to TRBJ2-7; D may be TRBD1 (6 bases). The V end lost 2 bases, the J end lost 12 bases, and 17 bases lay between the germline ends. From germline, CDR1 is MNHEY and CDR2 SVGAGI. CDR3 size: 13 residues. The CDR3 region is CASSYSGDNRRYF. The CDR3 nucleotides are TGTGCCAGCAGTTACAGTGGGGACAATCGGCGGTACTTC.

This clonotype was found many times. This chain links TRBV18 with TRBJ1-5, with 8 bases matching TRBD1. Germline V CDR1 and CDR2: KGHSH, LQKENI. V lost 4 bases and J lost 7; bases outside the gene matches: 9. The CDR3 has 15 residues. The CDR3 coding sequence is TGTGCCAGCTCACAGACAGGACAGGGCGGACAGCCCCAGCATTTT. Translated: CASSQTGQGGQPQHF.

This clonotype was counted many times. V is TRBV6-5 and J is TRBJ2-7; no clear D. The CDR3 totals 14 residues. V shed 0 bases and J shed 6 bases, with 12 bases lying between them. Germline assignment: CDR1 MNHEY and CDR2 SVGAGI. The CDR3 is CASSYSNSGPEQYF. The CDR3 nucleotides read TGTGCCAGCAGTTACTCGAATTCGGGCCCCGAGCAGTACTTC.

The table lists this clonotype with many counts. The chain carries TRBV18 and TRBJ2-3; D may be TRBD1 (6 bases). Trimming shortened V by 2 bases and J by 2 bases, and 11 bases separated the two germline ends. The CDR3 length is 15 residues. Germline CDR1 and CDR2: KGHSH and LQKENI. The CDR3 nucleotides read TGTGCCAGCTCACCAGGGGGCGCCCTCACAGATACGCAGTATTTT. It codes for CASSPGGALTDTQYF.

This rearrangement joins TRBV7-3 to TRBJ1-2; TRBD1 is a possible D gene (5 bases). Between the trimmed V and J ends, which lost 5 bases and 7 bases, there was a span of 17 bases. This CDR3 region has 14 residues. Germline CDR1 SGHTA, CDR2 FQGTGA. This chain's CDR3 is CASSPRGGVGGYTF. The CDR3 DNA sequence: TGTGCCAGCAGCCCCCGGGGGGGGGTCGGTGGCTACACCTTC.

In this sample, this clonotype turned up a few times. The CDR3 sequence is CASSTAPRAWNTEAFF. The CDR3 DNA follows: TGTGCCAGCAGTACCGCTCCCCGGGCCTGGAACACTGAAGCTTTCTTT. V gene TRBV27 combines with J gene TRBJ1-1; D is ambiguous. The ends were cut back, 5 bases at V and 1 base at J, with 17 bases in the middle. Germline-derived CDR1 and CDR2 are MNHEY and SMNVEV (reference sequence). The CDR3 consists of 16 residues.

This clonotype is judged medium-sized. The CDR3 sequence: CASSPGLAGANEQFF. CDR3 in DNA: TGTGCCAGCAGCCCCGGACTAGCGGGGGCCAATGAGCAGTTCTTC. The chain is built from TRBV7-2 and TRBJ2-1; 13 bases map to TRBD2. CDR1 SGHTA and CDR2 FQGNSA come from the germline V gene. V dropped 5 bases and J dropped 6; count of bases not matched to a gene: 4. The CDR3 covers 15 residues.

In its sample, this clonotype was seen many times. This rearrangement joins TRBV27 to TRBJ2-3; D may be TRBD2 (6 bases). CDR1 and CDR2 (germline): MNHEY, SMNVEV (reference sequence). Trimming shortened V by 3 bases and J by 3 bases, and 13 bases separated the two germline ends. The CDR3 totals 15 residues. The CDR3 nucleotides read TGTGCCAGCAGTTTTTCCGGGACTTGGACAGATACGCAGTATTTT. Translation gives CASSFSGTWTDTQYF.

This clonotype was observed at least ten times. The chain combines TRBV5-5 with TRBJ2-1; TRBD2 agrees at 11 bases. The V gene end was trimmed by 2 bases and the J gene end by 7 bases; junction bases not matched to a gene: 5. Germline CDR1 reads SGHKS; CDR2 reads YYEKEE (reference sequence). The CDR3 covers 15 residues. The CDR3 DNA follows: TGTGCCAGCAGCTTAACTAGCGGGGGAAATAATGAGCAGTTCTTC. Its protein product is CASSLTSGGNNEQFF.

This clonotype was counted at least ten times. This sequence joins TRBV20-1 and TRBJ1-6, with TRBD1 matching over 9 bases. Trimming at V came to 4 bases and at J to 9 bases, leaving 4 bases not matched to a gene. Germline CDR1 and CDR2: DFQATT and SNEGSKA (reference sequence). The CDR3 is 13 amino acids. The CDR3 protein is CSATGQGTSPLHF. DNA for the CDR3: TGCAGTGCTACGGGACAGGGAACTTCACCCCTCCACTTT.

This clonotype was seen many times. J is TRBJ1-1 and V is TRBV7-9; TRBD1 aligns across 7 bases. From germline, CDR1 is SEHNR and CDR2 FQNEAQ (reference sequence). The CDR3 loop spans 16 amino acids. Trimming removed 5 bases from V and 1 base from J; junction bases left unmatched: 10. The CDR3 here is CASSEPSGTANTEAFF. DNA of the CDR3: TGTGCCAGCAGCGAGCCAAGTGGGACAGCGAACACTGAAGCTTTCTTT.

This clonotype counts as medium-sized. This chain uses TRBV5-1 with TRBJ2-3; D remains unclear. The V and J ends lost 1 base and 6 bases respectively, with 6 bases between them. The CDR3 sequence is 12 residues long. Germline V gene lookup returns CDR1 SGHRS and CDR2 YFSETQ. The CDR3 coding sequence is TGCGCCAGCAGCTTGTCGGCGGATACGCAGTATTTT. It translates to CASSLSADTQYF.

Many counts were recorded for this clonotype. The V gene is TRBV20-1, the J gene TRBJ1-5; D possibly corresponds to TRBD1 (6 bases). This CDR3 has 13 amino acids. V was trimmed by 3 bases and J by 6 bases, leaving 12 bases between them. The germline V gene encodes CDR1 DFQATT and CDR2 SNEGSKA (reference sequence). CDR3 residues: CSASSDRLQPQHF. The CDR3 coding sequence is TGCAGTGCTAGTAGCGACAGGCTTCAGCCCCAGCATTTT.

The chain combines TRBV6-2 or TRBV6-3 with TRBJ1-1, with D unresolved. CDR1 is MNHEY and CDR2 is SVGEGT in the germline V gene. Trimming left V 2 bases short and J 1 base short, with 11 bases between. The CDR3 contains 15 residues. The CDR3 protein is CASSYGLSRNTEAFF. As DNA, the CDR3 is TGTGCCAGCAGTTACGGGCTTTCCAGGAACACTGAAGCTTTCTTT.

This clonotype occurred many times. The V gene is TRBV13, the J gene TRBJ2-7; D is uncertain. Germline CDR1 is PRHDT and CDR2 is FYEKMQ (reference sequence). The CDR3 has 15 amino acids. Trimming removed 2 bases from V and 5 bases from J, with 16 bases in between. The DNA for the CDR3 is TGTGCCAGCAGCTTAAGTGGGTCCGAACGGGACGAGCAGTACTTC. As protein: CASSLSGSERDEQYF.

This clonotype appeared many times. V usage is TRBV30 and J usage is TRBJ2-7; D gene uncertain. The CDR3 loop spans 10 amino acids. Trimming stripped 5 bases from V and 3 bases from J, with 5 bases between. CDR1 and CDR2 from the germline V gene are GTSNPN and SVGIG (reference sequence). CDR3 loop: CAWGIYEQYF. For the CDR3, the DNA is TGTGCCTGGGGTATCTACGAGCAGTACTTC. Using reference TRBV30 and TRBJ2-7 for the parts outside the CDR3, the full variable domain is SQTIHQWPATLVQPVGSPLSLECTVEGTSNPNLYWYRQAAGRGLQLLFYSVGIGQISSEVPQNLSASRPQDRQFILSSKKLLLSDSGFYLCAWGIYEQYFGPGTRLTVT.

This clonotype was detected ten times or more. The CDR3 loop reads CASSQDRGSGFSDTQYF. The DNA for the CDR3 is TGTGCCAGCAGCCAAGATAGAGGGAGCGGATTTTCAGATACGCAGTATTTT. The gene calls are TRBV3-1 and TRBJ2-3, with D possibly being TRBD2 (5 bases). The germline CDR1 and CDR2 sequences are LGHDT and YNNKEL (reference sequence). The CDR3 spans 17 residues. The ends were cut back, 0 bases at V and 4 bases at J, with 17 bases in the middle.